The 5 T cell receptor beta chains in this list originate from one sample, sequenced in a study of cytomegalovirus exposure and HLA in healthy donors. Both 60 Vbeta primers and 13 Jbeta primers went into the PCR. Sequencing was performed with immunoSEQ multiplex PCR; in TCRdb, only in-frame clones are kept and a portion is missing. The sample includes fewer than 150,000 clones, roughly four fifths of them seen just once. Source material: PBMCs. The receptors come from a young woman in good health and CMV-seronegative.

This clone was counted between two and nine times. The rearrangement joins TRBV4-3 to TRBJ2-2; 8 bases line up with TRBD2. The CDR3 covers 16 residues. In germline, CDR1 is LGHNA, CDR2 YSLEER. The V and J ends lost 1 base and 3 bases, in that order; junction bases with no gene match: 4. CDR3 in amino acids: CASSQGLASDTGELFF. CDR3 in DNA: TGCGCCAGCAGCCAAGGACTAGCGTCGGACACCGGGGAGCTGTTTTTT.

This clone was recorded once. This CDR3 reads CASSMDTMNTEAFF. In DNA form, the CDR3 reads TGCGCCAGCAGCATGGACACCATGAACACTGAAGCTTTCTTT. The gene calls are TRBV5-1 and TRBJ1-1; a weak D match, TRBD1 (5 bases). Germline V gene sequence: CDR1 SGHRS, CDR2 YFSETQ. Trimming took off 4 bases at V and 0 bases at J, with 10 bases between the two ends. The CDR3 sequence is 14 residues long.

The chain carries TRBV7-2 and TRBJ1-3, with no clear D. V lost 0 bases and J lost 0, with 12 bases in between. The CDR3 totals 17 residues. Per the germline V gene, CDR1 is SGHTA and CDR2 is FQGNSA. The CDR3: CASSLAPPVLSGNTIYF. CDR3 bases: TGTGCCAGCAGCTTAGCACCCCCAGTCCTCTCTGGAAACACCATATATTTT.

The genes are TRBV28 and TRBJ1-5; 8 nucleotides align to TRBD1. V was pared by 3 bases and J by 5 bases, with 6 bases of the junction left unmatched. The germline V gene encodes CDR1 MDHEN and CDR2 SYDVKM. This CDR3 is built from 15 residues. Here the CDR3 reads CASSFSTGGYQPQHF. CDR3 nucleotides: TGTGCCAGCAGTTTCTCTACAGGGGGGTATCAGCCCCAGCATTTT. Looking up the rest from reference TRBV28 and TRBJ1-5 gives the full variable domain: DVKVTQSSRYLVKRTGEKVFLECVQDMDHENMFWYRQDPGLGLRLIYFSYDVKMKEKGDIPEGYSVSREKKERFSLILESASTNQTSMYLCASSFSTGGYQPQHFGDGTRLSIL.

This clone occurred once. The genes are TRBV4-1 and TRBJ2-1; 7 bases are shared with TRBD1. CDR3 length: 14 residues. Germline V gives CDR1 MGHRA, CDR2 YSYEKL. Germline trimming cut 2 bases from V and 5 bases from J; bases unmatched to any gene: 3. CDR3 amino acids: CASSQRDRDNEQFF. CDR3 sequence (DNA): TGCGCCAGCAGCCAAAGAGACAGGGACAATGAGCAGTTCTTC.